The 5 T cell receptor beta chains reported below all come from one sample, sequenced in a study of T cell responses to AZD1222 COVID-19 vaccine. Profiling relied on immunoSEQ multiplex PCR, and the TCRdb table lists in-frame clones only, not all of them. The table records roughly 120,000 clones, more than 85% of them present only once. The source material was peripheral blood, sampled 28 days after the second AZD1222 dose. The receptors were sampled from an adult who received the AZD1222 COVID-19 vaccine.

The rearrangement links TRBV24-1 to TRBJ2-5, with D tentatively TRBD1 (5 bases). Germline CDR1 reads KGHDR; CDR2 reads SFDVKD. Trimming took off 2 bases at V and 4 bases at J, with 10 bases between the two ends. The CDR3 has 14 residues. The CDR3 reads CATSDSQGGETQYF. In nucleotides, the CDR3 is TGTGCCACCAGTGATTCCCAGGGCGGAGAGACCCAGTACTTC.

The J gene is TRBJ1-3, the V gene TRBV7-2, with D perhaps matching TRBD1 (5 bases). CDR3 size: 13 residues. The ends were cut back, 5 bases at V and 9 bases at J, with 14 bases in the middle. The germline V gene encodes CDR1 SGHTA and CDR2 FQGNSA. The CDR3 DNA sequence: TGTGCCAGCAGCAGGAGCGGGGGAGGCACCATATATTTT. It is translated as CASSRSGGGTIYF. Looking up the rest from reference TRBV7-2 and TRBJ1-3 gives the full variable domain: GAGVSQSPSNKVTEKGKDVELRCDPISGHTALYWYRQSLGQGLEFLIYFQGNSAPDKSGLPSDRFSAERTGGSVSTLTIQRTQQEDSAVYLCASSRSGGGTIYFGEGSWLTVV.

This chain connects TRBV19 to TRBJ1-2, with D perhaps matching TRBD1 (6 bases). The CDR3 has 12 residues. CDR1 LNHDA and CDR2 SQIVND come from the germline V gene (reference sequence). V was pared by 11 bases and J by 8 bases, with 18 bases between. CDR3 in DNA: TGTGCCTCCGGACAGACCCGTTGGGGCTACACCTTC. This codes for CASGQTRWGYTF.

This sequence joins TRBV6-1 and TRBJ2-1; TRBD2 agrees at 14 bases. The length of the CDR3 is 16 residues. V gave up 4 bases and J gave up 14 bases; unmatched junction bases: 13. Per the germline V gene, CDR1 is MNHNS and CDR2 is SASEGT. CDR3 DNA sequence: TGTGCCAGCAGTGCGTCGGGACTAGCGGGGGCCCTCGTTAAGTTCTTC. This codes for CASSASGLAGALVKFF.

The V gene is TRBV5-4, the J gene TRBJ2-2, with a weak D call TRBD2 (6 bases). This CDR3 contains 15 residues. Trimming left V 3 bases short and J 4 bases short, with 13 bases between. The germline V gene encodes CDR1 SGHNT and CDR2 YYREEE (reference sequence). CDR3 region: CASSSGRESTGELFF. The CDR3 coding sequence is TGTGCCAGCAGCTCGGGTCGGGAGAGCACCGGGGAGCTGTTTTTT.